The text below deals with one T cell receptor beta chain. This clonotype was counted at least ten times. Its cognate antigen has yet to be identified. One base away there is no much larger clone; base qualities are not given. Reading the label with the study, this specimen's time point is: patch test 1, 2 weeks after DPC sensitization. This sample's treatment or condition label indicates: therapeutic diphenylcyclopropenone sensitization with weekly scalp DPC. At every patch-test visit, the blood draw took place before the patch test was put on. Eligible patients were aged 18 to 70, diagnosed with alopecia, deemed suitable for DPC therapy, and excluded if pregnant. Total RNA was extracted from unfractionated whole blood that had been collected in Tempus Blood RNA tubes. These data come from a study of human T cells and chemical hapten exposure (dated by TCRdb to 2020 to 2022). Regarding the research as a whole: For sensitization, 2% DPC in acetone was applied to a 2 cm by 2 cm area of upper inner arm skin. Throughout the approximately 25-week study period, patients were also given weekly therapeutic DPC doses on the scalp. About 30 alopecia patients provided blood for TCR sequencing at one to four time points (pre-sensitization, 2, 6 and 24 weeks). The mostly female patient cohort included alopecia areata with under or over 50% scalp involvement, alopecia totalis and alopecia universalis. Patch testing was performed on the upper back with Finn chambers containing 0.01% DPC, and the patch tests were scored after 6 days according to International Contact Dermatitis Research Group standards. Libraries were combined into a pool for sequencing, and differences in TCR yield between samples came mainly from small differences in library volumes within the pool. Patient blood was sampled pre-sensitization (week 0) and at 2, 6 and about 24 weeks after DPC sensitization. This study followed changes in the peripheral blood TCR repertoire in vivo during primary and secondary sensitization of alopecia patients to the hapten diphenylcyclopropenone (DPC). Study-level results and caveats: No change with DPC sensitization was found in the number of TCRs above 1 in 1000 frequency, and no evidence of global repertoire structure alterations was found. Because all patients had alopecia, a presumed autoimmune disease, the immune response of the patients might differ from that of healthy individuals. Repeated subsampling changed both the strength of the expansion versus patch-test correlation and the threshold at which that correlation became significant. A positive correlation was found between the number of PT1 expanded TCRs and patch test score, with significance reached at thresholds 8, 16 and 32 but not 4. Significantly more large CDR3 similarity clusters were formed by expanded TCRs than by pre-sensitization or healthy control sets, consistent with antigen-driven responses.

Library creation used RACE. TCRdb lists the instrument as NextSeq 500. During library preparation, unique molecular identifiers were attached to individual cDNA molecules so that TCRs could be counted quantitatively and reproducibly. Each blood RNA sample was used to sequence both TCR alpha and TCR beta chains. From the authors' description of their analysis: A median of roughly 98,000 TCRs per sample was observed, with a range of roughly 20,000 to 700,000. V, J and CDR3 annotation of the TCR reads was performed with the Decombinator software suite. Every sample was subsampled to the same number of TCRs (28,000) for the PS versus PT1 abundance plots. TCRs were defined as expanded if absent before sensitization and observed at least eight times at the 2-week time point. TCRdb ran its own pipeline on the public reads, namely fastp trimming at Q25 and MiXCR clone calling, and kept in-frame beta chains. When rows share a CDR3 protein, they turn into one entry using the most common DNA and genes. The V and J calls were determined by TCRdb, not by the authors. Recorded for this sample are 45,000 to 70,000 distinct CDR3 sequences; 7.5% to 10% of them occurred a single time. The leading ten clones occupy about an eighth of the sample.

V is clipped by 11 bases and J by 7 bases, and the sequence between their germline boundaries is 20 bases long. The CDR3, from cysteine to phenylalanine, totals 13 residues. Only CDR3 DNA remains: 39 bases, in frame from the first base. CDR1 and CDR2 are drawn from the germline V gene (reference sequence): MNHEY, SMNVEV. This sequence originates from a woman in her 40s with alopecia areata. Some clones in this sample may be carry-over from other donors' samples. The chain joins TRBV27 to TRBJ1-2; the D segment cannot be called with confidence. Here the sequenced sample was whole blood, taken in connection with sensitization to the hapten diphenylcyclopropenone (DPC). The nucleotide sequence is TGTGCCGGTATAGAGGGAGAGGCATCTGGCTACACCTTC. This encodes CAGIEGEASGYTF.